Following are 7 T cell receptor beta chains from one sample sequenced in a study of response to subunit inactivated influenza vaccine. TCRdb passed the RT-PCR reads through MiXCR, listing each CDR3 protein once. The sample lists 610,000 or so distinct CDR3 sequences; around 13% were seen once. The sample consisted of PBMCs from blood, taken 12 days after vaccination. These receptors were collected from a man in his fifties or sixties who received an inactivated influenza vaccine.

This clonotype was counted between two and nine times. The J gene is TRBJ1-5, the V gene TRBV19; D gene uncertain. The V end lost 5 bases, the J end lost 0 bases, and 5 bases lay between the germline ends. CDR1 and CDR2 (germline): LNHDA, SQIVND (reference sequence). The CDR3 totals 13 residues. DNA of the CDR3: TGTGCCAGTAGTCGGATTAGCAATCAGCCCCAGCATTTT. As protein: CASSRISNQPQHF.

This clonotype was counted a few times. The chain uses TRBV29-1 and TRBJ2-1; 9 bases line up with TRBD2. The CDR3 is made up of 14 amino acids. Losses at the gene ends were 6 bases for V and 9 bases for J; bases not matched to a gene: 12. Germline CDR1 is SQVTM and CDR2 is ANQGSEA. In DNA form, the CDR3 reads TGCAGCGTGGGCGGGAGGGGGAGCGGGACTGAGCAGTTCTTC. The encoded protein is CSVGGRGSGTEQFF.

This clonotype came up a few times. The chain has TRBV29-1 and TRBJ2-5, with a possible D match to TRBD1 (5 bases). Germline CDR1 and CDR2: SQVTM and ANQGSEA. This CDR3 has 14 amino acids. Trimming pared 4 bases from V and 2 bases from J, leaving 14 bases between. The CDR3 is CSVGTRWGQETQYF. As DNA, the CDR3 is TGCAGCGTTGGGACACGTTGGGGTCAAGAGACCCAGTACTTC.

The chain carries TRBV20-1 and TRBJ1-1; TRBD1 agrees at 9 bases. This CDR3 region has 12 residues. Per germline, CDR1 DFQATT and CDR2 SNEGSKA (reference sequence). V shed 4 bases, J shed 13 bases, and the junction held 10 bases outside the gene matches. The CDR3 sequence is CSATTKDRGVFF. CDR3 nucleotides: TGCAGTGCTACAACCAAGGACAGGGGCGTTTTCTTT.

In DNA form, the CDR3 reads TGTGCCAGCAGTGTGGGCCTTTATACTGAAGCTTTCTTT. Its protein is CASSVGLYTEAFF. The chain couples TRBV2 to TRBJ1-1; no clear D. Trimming cost V 4 bases and J 5 bases, with 11 bases left between them. CDR1 and CDR2 from the germline V gene are SNHLY and FYNNEI. The CDR3 has 13 residues.

V usage is TRBV15 and J usage is TRBJ1-5; 8 bases are shared with TRBD1. Germline loops: CDR1 LNHNV, CDR2 YYDKDF (reference sequence). Losses at the gene ends were 0 bases for V and 5 bases for J; bases not matched to a gene: 3. This CDR3 has 15 residues. The DNA for the CDR3 is TGTGCCACCAGCAGAGATGGACAGGGTCATCAGCCCCAGCATTTT. It encodes CATSRDGQGHQPQHF.

This clonotype was seen ten or more times. V usage is TRBV15 and J usage is TRBJ1-4; D unresolved. This CDR3 contains 18 residues. The V gene lost 0 bases and the J gene lost 8 bases, with 22 bases spanning the gap. In germline, CDR1 is LNHNV, CDR2 YYDKDF (reference sequence). The CDR3 reads CATSRDSLLRLGEEKLFF. As DNA, the CDR3 is TGTGCCACCAGCAGAGATAGTTTATTGAGGCTCGGGGAAGAAAAACTGTTTTTT.